This T cell receptor beta chain emerged from a study of blood T cell repertoires in COVID-19 (dated by TCRdb to the early 2020s). About the investigation overall: Samples covering the acute and convalescent phases of COVID-19 were provided by collaborators in the United States, Italy and Spain. Subjects who had been exposed to COVID-19, were actively infected with it, or had recovered from it provided the deeply sampled blood TCRbeta repertoires that made up the dataset. The samples were drawn from two sources: the first 160 participants of the ongoing ImmuneRACE study, and fewer than 1,500 subjects contributed by 6 global collaborators. Where available, HLA class I and class II types were taken from metadata supplied by the sample provider and were not determined by assay-based typing. The repertoires were released in a freely available public database meant as a resource for research on the immune response to SARS-CoV-2. Nearly every sample came with metadata listing a de-identified subject ID, COVID-19 status, age in years and sex. The material from the prospective study consisted of cDNA or gDNA derived from T cells, B-cell-depleted T cells, or PBMCs. Summary of the overall study and its limitations: The quantity of clinical and demographic metadata differed by source and by participant and was supplied without curation.

TCRbeta CDR3 regions were amplified from genomic DNA using the immunoSEQ Assay, a bias-controlled multiplex PCR. In the original analysis: The number of nucleated cells in each sample was estimated by amplification of reference gene primers within the assay. To quantify the absolute abundance of each unique TCRbeta CDR3 rearrangement, sequence reads were collapsed and filtered. For each sample, productive Simpson clonality was calculated by taking the square root of Simpson's diversity index across productive rearrangements. This immuneACCESS table, as held by TCRdb, lists in-frame sequences with V and J called but not all clones. Of the missing ones, under half trace to an unresolved V gene in checked studies; the others have no known cause. For V, J and clone size, that table is used; D and trimming come from the DNA. The sample table lists 150,000 to 200,000 clones, 75% to 90% of them with a count of one. About 3.7% of the sample lies in the top ten.

Worth noting for this clone: No antigen is known for it. The record has no base qualities; no much larger clone is one base away.

Participants in the prospective study were enrolled through a virtual design, were aged about 18 to 100 years, and lived in roughly 24 United States geographic areas. Cohort assignment in the prospective study relied on participant-reported clinical history from a screening survey and a study questionnaire. Recovered participants in ImmuneRACE Cohort 3 were defined as having two consecutive negative NP/OP PCR tests, clearance from a healthcare professional, or resolution of symptoms. Mobile phlebotomists in the prospective study collected whole blood, serum and a nasopharyngeal or oropharyngeal swab from every participant. Participants in the prospective study had the option to provide additional blood draws and questionnaires over an approximately 2-month period. Before DNA extraction, blood samples from the prospective study were shipped at room temperature or frozen. The germline V gene encodes CDR1 LGHDT and CDR2 YNNKEL (reference sequence). V and J are truncated by 0 bases and 5 bases respectively, leaving an intervening sequence of 11 bases. The CDR3 runs 15 residues from the cysteine to the phenylalanine. The DNA shown is the 45-base CDR3, in frame from base 1.

The rearrangement combines TRBV3-1 (or the pseudogene TRBV3-2) with TRBJ1-5; the D gene is possibly TRBD1, with 5 bases matching. This receptor was obtained from a woman aged 60-75 years who had recovered from COVID-19. Source material: PBMCs or T cells enriched from blood (not recorded which). For the CDR3, the sequence is CASSQDLGGYQPQHF. The bases are TGTGCCAGCAGCCAAGATCTTGGGGGGTATCAGCCCCAGCATTTT.